This paragraph reports one T cell receptor (beta chain). PCR involved 60 Vbeta and 13 Jbeta primers. Clones were read by immunoSEQ multiplex PCR, and TCRdb kept only the in-frame ones, dropping some. This table has 85,000 to 130,000 clones, about 9.5% appearing once. This sample is drawn from a study of cytomegalovirus exposure and HLA in healthy donors. Across the study: HLA-typed donors were the source of approximately 80 million unique TCRs, which an early data release held.

Sequenced material: PBMCs. The TCR originated in a man between 40 and 49 years old in good health and CMV-seropositive.

In nucleotides, the CDR3 is TGTGCCAGCAGCCAGACTGCAACTAATGAAAAACTGTTTTTT. Amino acids: CASSQTATNEKLFF. The chain joins TRBV7-2 to TRBJ1-4; the D is unclear. Per germline, CDR1 SGHTA and CDR2 FQGNSA. The CDR3 totals 14 residues. Trimming pared 5 bases from V and 0 bases from J, leaving 7 bases between.